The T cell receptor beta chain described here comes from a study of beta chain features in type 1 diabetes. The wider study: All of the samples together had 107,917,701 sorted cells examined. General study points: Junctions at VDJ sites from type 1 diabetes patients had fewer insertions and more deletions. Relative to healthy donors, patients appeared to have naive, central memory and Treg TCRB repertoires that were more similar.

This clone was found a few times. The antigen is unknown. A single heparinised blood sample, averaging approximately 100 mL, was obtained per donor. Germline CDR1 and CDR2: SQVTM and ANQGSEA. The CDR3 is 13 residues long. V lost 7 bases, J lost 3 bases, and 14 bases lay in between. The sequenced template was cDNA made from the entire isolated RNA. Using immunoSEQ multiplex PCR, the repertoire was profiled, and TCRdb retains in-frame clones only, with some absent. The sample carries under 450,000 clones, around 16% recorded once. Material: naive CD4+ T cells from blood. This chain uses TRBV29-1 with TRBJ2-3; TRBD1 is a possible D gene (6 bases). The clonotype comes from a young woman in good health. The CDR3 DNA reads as TGCAGCGCACCACCGACAGGTACAGATACGCAGTATTTT. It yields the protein CSAPPTGTDTQYF.